The sequence of this T cell receptor (beta chain) was determined in a study of blood T cell repertoires in COVID-19. Study in general: The United States, Italy and Spain provided the acute and convalescent COVID-19 samples. Sources were T cells, B-cell-depleted T cells, or PBMCs; the material itself was cDNA or gDNA.

Trimming pared 2 bases from V and 2 bases from J, leaving 9 bases between. CDR1 SGHTA and CDR2 FQGTGA come from the germline V gene. The CDR3 runs 14 residues. Source study methods: Reference gene primer amplification gave nucleated cell count estimates. Sequencing used immunoSEQ multiplex PCR; TCRdb keeps in-frame clones, though not all of them. V and J calls and clone size come straight from that table; D and trimming were deduced from the DNA. The sample yields 60,000 to 70,000 clones, 88% seen once. The clonotype was recovered from a woman older than 75 with active COVID-19. What was sequenced was peripheral blood. The V and J genes are TRBV7-3 and TRBJ1-1; a possible D gene is TRBD1 (5 bases). In DNA form, the CDR3 reads TGTGCCAGCAGCTTAGGCGGGGGAAACACTGAAGCTTTCTTT. Translated: CASSLGGGNTEAFF. The complete variable domain, with remaining parts taken from reference TRBV7-3 and TRBJ1-1, reads GAGVSQTPSNKVTEKGKYVELRCDPISGHTALYWYRQSLGQGPEFLIYFQGTGAADDSGLPNDRFFAVRPEGSVSTLKIQRTERGDSAVYLCASSLGGGNTEAFFGQGTRLTVV.